The 3 T cell receptor beta chains below were found in one sample sequenced in a study of human T cells and chemical hapten exposure. Stated time point: pre-sensitization, week 0. Treatment defined: therapeutic diphenylcyclopropenone sensitization with weekly scalp DPC. TCRdb fed the RACE reads into MiXCR, producing one record per CDR3 protein. The sample lists about 70,000 distinct CDR3 sequences; approximately 10% were seen once. This material consisted of whole blood, taken in connection with sensitization to the hapten diphenylcyclopropenone (DPC). The receptors derive from a woman between 50 and 59 years old with alopecia areata. Some clones in this sample may be carry-over from other donors' samples.

The J gene is TRBJ2-5, the V gene TRBV24-1, with 7 bases identical to TRBD1. The CDR3 loop spans 13 amino acids. Germline V CDR1 and CDR2: KGHDR, SFDVKD. The junction had 3 bases not matched to a gene; V was cut back by 5 bases and J by 4 bases. CDR3 nucleotides: TGTGCCACCAGTGTTCAGGGGGTAGAGACCCAGTACTTC. Its protein is CATSVQGVETQYF.

The J gene is TRBJ2-7, the V gene TRBV20-1; 8 bases match TRBD2. Germline CDR1 reads DFQATT; CDR2 reads SNEGSKA (reference sequence). This CDR3 is built from 16 residues. The junction had 11 bases not matched to a gene; V was cut back by 0 bases and J by 4 bases. The CDR3 here is CSARDGIAGFAYEQYF. In DNA, the CDR3 is TGCAGTGCTAGAGATGGAATAGCGGGATTTGCGTACGAGCAGTACTTC.

Only a few counts were recorded for this clonotype. The chain combines TRBV4-3 with TRBJ1-6; maybe TRBD1 (5 bases). The V gene's germline CDR1 is LGHNA and CDR2 YSLEER. The CDR3 consists of 15 residues. V shed 6 bases and J shed 6 bases, with 15 bases lying between them. CDR3 region: CASRARDRTNSPLHF. Here the CDR3 DNA reads TGCGCCAGCAGAGCTAGGGACCGGACTAATTCACCCCTCCACTTT.